This is a list of T cell receptor beta chains from one sample in a study of T cells in Graves' hyperthyroidism and ophthalmopathy. TCRdb independently ran MiXCR on the multiplex PCR reads; one entry per CDR3 protein. The sample lists about 840,000 distinct CDR3 sequences, approximately 40% occurring once. The material sequenced was blood. The receptors stem from a man aged 18 to 30 with Graves' hyperthyroidism. Each CDR3 is given without its conserved first and last residue. Fields, in order: V gene, J gene, clone size, CDR3 protein. Some rows mark clone size as missing; the rest say once, few, many or name a class of expanded clone.

TRBV20-1,TRBJ2-7,NA,SARSERELYEQY
TRBV7-9,TRBJ2-7,NA,ASGSGTSGRYEQY
TRBV7-6,TRBJ1-1,NA,ASSPGTGGGEAF
TRBV7-2,TRBJ2-7,NA,ASSQTGVGAYEQY
TRBV9,TRBJ1-1,NA,ASSVGGGTVAF
TRBV12-3/TRBV12-4,TRBJ2-7,few,ASSYGSGAYEQY
TRBV9,TRBJ2-5,NA,ASSAGTSGRAAETQY
TRBV15,TRBJ2-2,NA,ATSLAIGANTGELF
TRBV28,TRBJ1-3,NA,ASTSGTTGNTIY
TRBV2,TRBJ2-5,many,AMHLADNQETQY
TRBV9,TRBJ2-5,NA,ASSVGFEETQY